A single sample gave rise to the 10 T cell receptor beta chains below, sequenced in a study of T cell changes during pregnancy in multiple sclerosis. Method: immunoSEQ multiplex PCR; TCRdb's copy keeps in-frame clones and lacks some. Here the sample spans under 70,000 clones, 75% to 95% being singletons. The sample in question was peripheral blood, obtained after pregnancy. The source of these receptors is a female donor in good health, enrolled as a control in a pregnancy study.

This chain links TRBV19 with TRBJ1-5; 11 positions agree with TRBD1. There are 16 residues in the CDR3. Germline V gene sequence: CDR1 LNHDA, CDR2 SQIVND (reference sequence). With 5 bases clipped from V and 1 base from J, the junction kept 4 bases outside the gene matches. Written as DNA, the CDR3 is TGTGCCAGTAGTCCGCGGACAGGGGGCAGCAATCAGCCCCAGCATTTT. Amino acids: CASSPRTGGSNQPQHF.

The chain links TRBV15 to TRBJ1-1; 7 bases match TRBD1. The germline V gene has CDR1 LNHNV and CDR2 YYDKDF (reference sequence). The J segment lost 10 bases and the V segment lost 7 bases, leaving 12 bases of the junction unmatched. The CDR3 sequence is 13 residues long. The CDR3 protein is CATTRQGRFGAFF. The CDR3 region has the DNA TGTGCCACCACGAGACAGGGACGGTTCGGAGCTTTCTTT.

This clone was found a few times. This chain joins TRBV30 and TRBJ1-2, with a weak D call TRBD1 (5 bases). The CDR3 has 14 residues. Germline V gene data show CDR1 as GTSNPN and CDR2 as SVGIG (reference sequence). V lost 0 bases, J lost 4 bases, and 12 bases lay in between. CDR3: CAWSVGQKIYGYTF. CDR3 coding DNA: TGTGCCTGGAGTGTAGGACAAAAGATCTATGGCTACACCTTC.

This chain links TRBV4-3 with TRBJ1-3; 7 nucleotides align to TRBD1. From germline, CDR1 is LGHNA and CDR2 YSLEER. Trimming cost V 1 base and J 3 bases; bases outside gene matches: 6. The CDR3 covers 16 residues. The CDR3 sequence: CASSQAYTGVGNTIYF. Written as DNA, the CDR3 is TGCGCCAGCAGCCAAGCCTACACAGGGGTTGGAAACACCATATATTTT.

The chain combines TRBV5-4 with TRBJ2-3; 15 bases match TRBD2. The trim removed 5 bases at V and 8 bases at J, leaving 9 bases unmatched. CDR3 length: 16 amino acids. Germline CDR1 is SGHNT and CDR2 is YYREEE (reference sequence). The DNA for the CDR3 is TGTGCCAGCAGTGTGGGGACTAGCGGGGGGCTCGGTACGCAGTATTTT. This translates into CASSVGTSGGLGTQYF. Based on the CDR3 plus reference TRBV5-4 and TRBJ2-3, the full variable domain is ETGVTQSPTHLIKTRGQQVTLRCSSQSGHNTVSWYQQALGQGPQFIFQYYREEENGRGNFPPRFSGLQFPNYSSELNVNALELDDSALYLCASSVGTSGGLGTQYFGPGTRLTVL.

This clone turned up a few times. This sequence joins TRBV7-9 and TRBJ2-7, with TRBD2 matching 7 bases. The length of the CDR3 is 14 residues. V was clipped by 5 bases and J by 3 bases; unmatched bases: 7. Per germline, CDR1 SEHNR and CDR2 FQNEAQ (reference sequence). The CDR3 protein is CASSASGGNYEQYF. CDR3 in DNA: TGTGCCAGCAGCGCTTCGGGGGGTAACTACGAGCAGTACTTC.

This clone was counted once. V usage is TRBV7-9 and J usage is TRBJ1-4; 9 bases align to TRBD1. The CDR3 length is 19 residues. V shed 4 bases, J shed 8 bases, and the junction held 20 bases outside the gene matches. Germline assignment: CDR1 SEHNR and CDR2 FQNEAQ (reference sequence). CDR3 bases: TGTGCCAGCAGCTCCGGAGGTATGGGGACAGGGCATGTCGAGGAAAAACTGTTTTTT. Translation gives CASSSGGMGTGHVEEKLFF.

The chain combines TRBV6-6 with TRBJ1-3, with a weak D call TRBD1 (5 bases). The germline CDR1 and CDR2 sequences are MNHNY and SVGAGI (reference sequence). V was shortened by 5 bases and J by 0 bases, with 11 bases between the two germline ends. The CDR3 runs 15 residues. The CDR3 loop reads CASSKGAYSGNTIYF. CDR3 nucleotides: TGTGCCAGCAGTAAAGGGGCTTACTCTGGAAACACCATATATTTT.

The chain employs TRBV4-1 and TRBJ2-1, with D perhaps matching TRBD2 (6 bases). Trimming removed 5 bases at V and 6 bases at J, with 20 bases between. This CDR3 comprises 16 residues. Germline values: CDR1 MGHRA, CDR2 YSYEKL. The CDR3 reads CASSKEGLRQFNEQFF. The DNA of the CDR3 is TGCGCCAGCAGCAAGGAGGGTCTGAGGCAATTCAATGAGCAGTTCTTC.

CDR3 nucleotides: TGTGCCAGCCTAGACAGGTCCGGCCGCGAGCAGTACTTC. This sequence encodes CASLDRSGREQYF. The V gene is TRBV27, the J gene TRBJ2-7, with D possibly matching TRBD1 (6 bases). Germline V gene lookup returns CDR1 MNHEY and CDR2 SMNVEV (reference sequence). V lost 8 bases and J 6 bases, leaving 17 bases between the germline ends. The length of the CDR3 is 13 residues.